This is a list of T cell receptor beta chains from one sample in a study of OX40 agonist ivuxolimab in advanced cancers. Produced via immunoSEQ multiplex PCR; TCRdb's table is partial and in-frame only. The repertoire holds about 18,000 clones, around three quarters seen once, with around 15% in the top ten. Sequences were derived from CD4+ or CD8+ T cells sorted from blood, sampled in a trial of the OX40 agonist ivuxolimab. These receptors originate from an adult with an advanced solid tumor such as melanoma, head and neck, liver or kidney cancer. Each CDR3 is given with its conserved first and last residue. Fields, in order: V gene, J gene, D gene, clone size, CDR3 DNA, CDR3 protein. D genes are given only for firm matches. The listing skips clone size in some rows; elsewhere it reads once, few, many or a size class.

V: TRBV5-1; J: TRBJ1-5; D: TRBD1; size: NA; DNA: TGCGCCAGCAGCGAGGGACAGGTTAGCAATCAGCCCCAGCATTTT; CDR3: CASSEGQVSNQPQHF
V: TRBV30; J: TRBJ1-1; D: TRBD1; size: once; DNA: TGTGCCTGGAGTGTAGGACAGGGGATCTACACTGAAGCTTTCTTT; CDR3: CAWSVGQGIYTEAFF
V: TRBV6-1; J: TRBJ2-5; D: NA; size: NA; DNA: TGTGCCAGCAGTTCTAGTAGGGGATCCCAAGAGACCCAGTACTTC; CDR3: CASSSSRGSQETQYF
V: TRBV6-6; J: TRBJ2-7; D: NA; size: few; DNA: TGTGCCAGCAGTCCGACAGACTACTACGAGCAGTACTTC; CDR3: CASSPTDYYEQYF
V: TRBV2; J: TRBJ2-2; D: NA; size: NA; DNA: TGTGCCAGCGGAGGGGAGAGCACCGGGGAGCTGTTTTTT; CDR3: CASGGESTGELFF
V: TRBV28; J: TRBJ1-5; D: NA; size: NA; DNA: TGTGCCAGCAGTTTAGGGTATCGTCAGCCCCAGCATTTT; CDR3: CASSLGYRQPQHF
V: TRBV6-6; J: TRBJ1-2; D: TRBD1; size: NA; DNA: TGTGCCAGCAGTGACCAGGGGGCAGGCTATGGCTACACCTTC; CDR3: CASSDQGAGYGYTF
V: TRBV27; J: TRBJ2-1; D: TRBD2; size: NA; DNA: TGTGCCAGCAGTTCCGGGACTAGCGGATACAATGAGCAGTTCTTC; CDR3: CASSSGTSGYNEQFF
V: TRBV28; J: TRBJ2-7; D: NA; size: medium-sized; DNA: TGTGCCACCCTCTTGGACGGAGCCTACGAGCAGTACTTC; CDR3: CATLLDGAYEQYF
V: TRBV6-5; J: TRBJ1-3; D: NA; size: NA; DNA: TGTGCCAGCAGTTACTGGACCTCTGGAAACACCATATATTTT; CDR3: CASSYWTSGNTIYF
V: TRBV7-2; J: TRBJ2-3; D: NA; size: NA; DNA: TGTGCCAGCAGCTTAGCGGAACTAGCAGATACGCAGTATTTT; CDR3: CASSLAELADTQYF
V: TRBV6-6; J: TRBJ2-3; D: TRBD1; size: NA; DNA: TGTGCCAGCTCCCTGGACAGGGGGTTCACAGATACGCAGTATTTT; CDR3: CASSLDRGFTDTQYF
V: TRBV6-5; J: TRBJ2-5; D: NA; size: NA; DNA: TGTGCCAGCAGTTACTCTGGGGTGAAACAAGAGACCCAGTACTTC; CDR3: CASSYSGVKQETQYF
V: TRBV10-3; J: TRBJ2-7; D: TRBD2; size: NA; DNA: TGTGCCATCAAAGAGCGAGCGGGGGCCTACGAGCAGTACTTC; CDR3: CAIKERAGAYEQYF
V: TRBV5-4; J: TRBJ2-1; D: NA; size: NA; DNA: TGTGCCAGCAGCCTGGAGGACATCGGCAATGAGCAGTTCTTC; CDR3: CASSLEDIGNEQFF
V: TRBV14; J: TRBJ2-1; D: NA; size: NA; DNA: TGTGCCAGCAGCCAAGTGGGTCCTTACAATGAGCAGTTCTTC; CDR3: CASSQVGPYNEQFF
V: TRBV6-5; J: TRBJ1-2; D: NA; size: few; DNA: TGTGCCAGCAGTTACGAGGGGTTATATGGCTACACCTTC; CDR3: CASSYEGLYGYTF
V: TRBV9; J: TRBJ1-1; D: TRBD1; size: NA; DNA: TGTGCCAGCAGCCCGGGACAGGGCGAAGCTTTCTTT; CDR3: CASSPGQGEAFF
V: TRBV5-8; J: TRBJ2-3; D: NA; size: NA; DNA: TGTGCCATCGACCGGGACAACTCAGATACGCAGTATTTT; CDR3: CAIDRDNSDTQYF
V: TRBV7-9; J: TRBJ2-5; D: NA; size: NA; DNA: TGTGCCAGCAGCCCGCGACTACACTCCGAGACCCAGTACTTC; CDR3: CASSPRLHSETQYF
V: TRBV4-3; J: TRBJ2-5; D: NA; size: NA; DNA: TGCGCCAGCAGCCAAGAGCTGGGAGAGACCCAGTACTTC; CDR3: CASSQELGETQYF
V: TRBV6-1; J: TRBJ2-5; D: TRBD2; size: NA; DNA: TGTGCCAGCAAAAAGCGGGAGGGACAAGAGACCCAGTACTTC; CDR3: CASKKREGQETQYF
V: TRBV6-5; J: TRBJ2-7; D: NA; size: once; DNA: TGTGCCAGCAGTTTAGGGGCGAGTGACAGCGAGCAGTACTTC; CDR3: CASSLGASDSEQYF
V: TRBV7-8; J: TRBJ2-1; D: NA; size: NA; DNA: TGTGCCAGCAGCTTAGTTGGGAATTCCTACAATGAGCAGTTCTTC; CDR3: CASSLVGNSYNEQFF
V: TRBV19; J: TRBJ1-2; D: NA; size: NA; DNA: TGTGCCAGTAGTATTAATCTGGGGGCGGACTATGGCTACACCTTC; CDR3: CASSINLGADYGYTF
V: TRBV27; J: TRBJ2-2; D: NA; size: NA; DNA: TGTGCCAGCGGAATCCTTGGGGGGGAGCTGTTTTTT; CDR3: CASGILGGELFF
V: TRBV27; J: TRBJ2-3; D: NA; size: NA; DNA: TGTGCCAGCAGTTTATCGATCGGGAGTCCGGCAGATACGCAGTATTTT; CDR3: CASSLSIGSPADTQYF
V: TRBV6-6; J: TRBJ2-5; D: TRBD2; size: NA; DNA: TGTGCCAGCAGTTACTCCGAACTAGCGGGGGAAGAGACCCAGTACTTC; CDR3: CASSYSELAGEETQYF